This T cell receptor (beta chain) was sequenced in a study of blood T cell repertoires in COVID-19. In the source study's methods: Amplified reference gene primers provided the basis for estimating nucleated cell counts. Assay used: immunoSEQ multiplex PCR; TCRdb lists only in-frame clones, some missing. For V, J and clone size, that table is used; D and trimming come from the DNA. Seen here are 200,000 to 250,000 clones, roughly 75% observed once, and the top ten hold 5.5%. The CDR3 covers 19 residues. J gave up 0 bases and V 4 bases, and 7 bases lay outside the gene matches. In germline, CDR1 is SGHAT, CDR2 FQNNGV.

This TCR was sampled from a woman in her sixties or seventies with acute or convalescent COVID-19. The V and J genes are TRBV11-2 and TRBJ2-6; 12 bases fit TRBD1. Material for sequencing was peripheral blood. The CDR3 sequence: CASSSSGTGGFSGANVLTF. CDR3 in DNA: TGTGCCAGCAGCTCCTCCGGGACAGGGGGCTTCTCTGGGGCCAACGTCCTGACTTTC.